This T cell receptor (beta chain) was captured by sequencing in a study of identical twins. Study-level points and caveats: Donors were not followed over many years; analysis was cross-sectional.

Germline CDR1 LNHNV, CDR2 YYDKDF (reference sequence). V lost 4 bases to trimming and J lost 4 bases; unmatched junction nucleotides: 7. The CDR3 runs to 15 residues. This clonotype was counted only a few times. The antigen remains undetermined. TCRdb analysed the 5' RACE reads with MiXCR anew, one entry per CDR3 protein. The sample yields a few hundred thousand distinct CDR3 sequences, nearly 10% seen once. This same sample was also part of a study on yellow fever vaccine responses in identical twins.

The chain carries TRBV15 and TRBJ2-7; TRBD1 agrees at 10 bases. The TCR was taken from a woman between 18 and 30 years old in good health. Sequencing input: PBMCs. The CDR3 coding sequence is TGTGCCACCAGCACTGCAGACAGGGGGCGATACGAGCAGTACTTC. Its protein product is CATSTADRGRYEQYF.